A selection of T cell receptor beta chains follows, all from one sample in a study of cytomegalovirus exposure and HLA in healthy donors. Clones were sequenced by immunoSEQ multiplex PCR, and TCRdb holds only the in-frame ones, with some missing. The data hold roughly 120,000 clones, with roughly 83% observed a single time. The sample consisted of PBMCs. The receptors were gathered from a man aged 18-30 years in good health and CMV-seronegative. Each CDR3 is given with its conserved first and last residue. Each record gives: V gene, J gene, clone size, D gene, CDR3 protein, CDR3 DNA. D genes are given only for firm matches. Where a row states a size, it is once, few, many or the class of an expanded clone; other rows omit it.

v_call: TRBV7-9
j_call: TRBJ2-2
clone_size: NA
d_call: TRBD2
cdr3_aa: CASMPRGGRTGELFF
cdr3_nt: TGTGCCAGCATGCCTCGGGGGGGGAGAACCGGGGAGCTGTTTTTT

v_call: TRBV7-9
j_call: TRBJ2-1
clone_size: NA
d_call: NA
cdr3_aa: CASFGGNEQFF
cdr3_nt: TGTGCCAGCTTTGGCGGAAATGAGCAGTTCTTC

v_call: TRBV15
j_call: TRBJ2-2
clone_size: once
d_call: TRBD2
cdr3_aa: CATGEPTGGGGLAGGHTGELFF
cdr3_nt: TGTGCCACCGGCGAGCCCACAGGGGGCGGCGGACTAGCGGGAGGTCACACCGGGGAGCTGTTTTTT

v_call: TRBV2
j_call: TRBJ1-5
clone_size: NA
d_call: NA
cdr3_aa: CASRIRASNQPQHF
cdr3_nt: TGTGCCAGCAGAATCAGGGCTAGCAATCAGCCCCAGCATTTT

v_call: TRBV19
j_call: TRBJ1-1
clone_size: few
d_call: NA
cdr3_aa: CASNNRGSEAFF
cdr3_nt: TGTGCCAGTAATAATAGGGGAAGTGAAGCTTTCTTT

v_call: TRBV5-6
j_call: TRBJ2-3
clone_size: NA
d_call: NA
cdr3_aa: CASSFTRTQYF
cdr3_nt: TGTGCCAGCAGCTTCACGCGGACGCAGTATTTT

v_call: TRBV19
j_call: TRBJ1-5
clone_size: NA
d_call: NA
cdr3_aa: CASTSGGWDQPQHF
cdr3_nt: TGTGCCAGTACCTCTGGGGGGTGGGATCAGCCCCAGCATTTT

v_call: TRBV19
j_call: TRBJ2-1
clone_size: NA
d_call: TRBD1
cdr3_aa: CASNPGQPSNEQFF
cdr3_nt: TGTGCCAGTAACCCGGGACAGCCCTCCAATGAGCAGTTCTTC

v_call: TRBV7-8
j_call: TRBJ2-3
clone_size: NA
d_call: NA
cdr3_aa: CASSVGLSGTQYF
cdr3_nt: TGTGCCAGCAGCGTGGGACTGTCAGGGACGCAGTATTTT

v_call: TRBV18
j_call: TRBJ1-1
clone_size: NA
d_call: NA
cdr3_aa: CASSPRTENTEAFF
cdr3_nt: TGTGCCAGCTCACCACGGACAGAAAACACTGAAGCTTTCTTT

v_call: TRBV7-8
j_call: TRBJ2-3
clone_size: NA
d_call: NA
cdr3_aa: CASSLRSLGRTTDTQYF
cdr3_nt: TGTGCCAGCAGCTTACGTTCTTTGGGGCGAACCACAGATACGCAGTATTTT

v_call: TRBV6-1
j_call: TRBJ1-1
clone_size: NA
d_call: NA
cdr3_aa: CASSEGLRGKMNTEAFF
cdr3_nt: TGTGCCAGCAGTGAAGGGTTGCGGGGTAAAATGAACACTGAAGCTTTCTTT

v_call: TRBV9
j_call: TRBJ1-6
clone_size: NA
d_call: NA
cdr3_aa: CASSVEAGNSPLHF
cdr3_nt: TGTGCCAGCAGCGTAGAAGCGGGGAATTCACCCCTCCACTTT

v_call: TRBV7-3
j_call: TRBJ2-1
clone_size: NA
d_call: TRBD2
cdr3_aa: CASSLGPAGVITSYNEQFF
cdr3_nt: TGTGCCAGCAGCTTAGGCCCAGCGGGAGTAATAACGAGTTACAATGAGCAGTTCTTC

v_call: TRBV5-6
j_call: TRBJ2-7
clone_size: NA
d_call: NA
cdr3_aa: CASSPVGQGNYEQYF
cdr3_nt: TGTGCCAGCAGCCCTGTAGGGCAGGGAAACTACGAGCAGTACTTC

v_call: TRBV5-5
j_call: TRBJ2-7
clone_size: NA
d_call: TRBD1
cdr3_aa: CASSLVQGTILLSYEQYF
cdr3_nt: TGTGCCAGCAGCTTGGTACAGGGGACAATCCTTCTTTCCTACGAGCAGTACTTC

v_call: TRBV2
j_call: TRBJ2-2
clone_size: NA
d_call: TRBD1
cdr3_aa: CATGTENTGELFF
cdr3_nt: TGTGCCACCGGGACAGAGAACACCGGGGAGCTGTTTTTT

v_call: TRBV7-9
j_call: TRBJ2-7
clone_size: NA
d_call: TRBD2
cdr3_aa: CSSSHVAGVRSYEQYF
cdr3_nt: TGTTCCAGCAGCCACGTGGCGGGAGTTAGGTCCTACGAGCAGTACTTC

v_call: TRBV5-8
j_call: TRBJ1-2
clone_size: NA
d_call: TRBD1
cdr3_aa: CASIRRGRGGYTF
cdr3_nt: TGTGCCAGCATCCGCAGGGGGCGCGGTGGCTACACCTTC

v_call: TRBV7-2
j_call: TRBJ2-1
clone_size: NA
d_call: TRBD2
cdr3_aa: CASSSGLPYNEQFF
cdr3_nt: TGTGCCAGCAGCTCGGGACTACCCTACAATGAGCAGTTCTTC

v_call: TRBV5-6
j_call: TRBJ1-6
clone_size: NA
d_call: NA
cdr3_aa: CASSFGPTEDSPLHF
cdr3_nt: TGTGCCAGCAGCTTCGGTCCAACTGAGGATTCACCCCTCCACTTT

v_call: TRBV5-4
j_call: TRBJ2-7
clone_size: NA
d_call: TRBD2
cdr3_aa: CASSQDRPGLAGAHEQYF
cdr3_nt: TGCGCCAGCAGCCAAGATCGACCGGGACTAGCGGGAGCCCACGAGCAGTACTTC

v_call: TRBV6-6
j_call: TRBJ1-2
clone_size: few
d_call: TRBD1
cdr3_aa: CASSYREQGDHGYTF
cdr3_nt: TGTGCCAGCAGTTACCGAGAACAGGGGGATCATGGCTACACCTTC

v_call: TRBV27
j_call: TRBJ1-3
clone_size: NA
d_call: NA
cdr3_aa: CASSFQRGNTIYF
cdr3_nt: TGTGCCAGCAGTTTTCAGCGTGGAAACACCATATATTTT